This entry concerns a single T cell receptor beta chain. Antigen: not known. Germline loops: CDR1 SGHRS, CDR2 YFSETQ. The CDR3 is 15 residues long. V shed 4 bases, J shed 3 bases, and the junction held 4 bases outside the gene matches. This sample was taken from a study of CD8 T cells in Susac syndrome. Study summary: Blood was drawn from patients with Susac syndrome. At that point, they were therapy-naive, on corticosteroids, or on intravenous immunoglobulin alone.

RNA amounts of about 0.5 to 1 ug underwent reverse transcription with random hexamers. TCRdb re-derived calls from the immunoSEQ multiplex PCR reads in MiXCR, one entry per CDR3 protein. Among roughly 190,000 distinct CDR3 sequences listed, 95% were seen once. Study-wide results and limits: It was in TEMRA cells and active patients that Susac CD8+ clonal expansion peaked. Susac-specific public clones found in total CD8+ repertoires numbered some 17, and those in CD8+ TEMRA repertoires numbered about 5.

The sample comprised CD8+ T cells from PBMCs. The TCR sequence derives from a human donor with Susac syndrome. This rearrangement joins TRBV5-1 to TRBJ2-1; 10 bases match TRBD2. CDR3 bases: TGCGCCAGCAGCGAAACTAGCGGGGTCTACAATGAGCAGTTCTTC. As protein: CASSETSGVYNEQFF.